The clone carrying this T cell receptor (beta chain) showed up just a few times. The treatment was: preoperative locoregional IRX-2 cytokine immunotherapy. Samples came from a phase Ib trial of preoperative locoregional IRX-2 cytokine immunotherapy. The data were taken from a study of preoperative IRX-2 immunotherapy in early breast cancer. Measured with immunoSEQ multiplex PCR; TCRdb has only the in-frame clones, and not every one. Of some 25,000 clones listed, more than 80% are singletons. Source: tumor tissue, taken after IRX-2 immunotherapy. This clonotype was obtained from a human donor with breast cancer.

The CDR3 spells CASSPGGSSYEQYF. The CDR3, as DNA: TGCGCCAGCAGCCCGGGGGGGAGCTCCTACGAGCAGTACTTC. The genes are TRBV5-1 and TRBJ2-7, with TRBD2 identical over 8 bases. Germline V gene sequence: CDR1 SGHRS, CDR2 YFSETQ. CDR3 length equals 14 residues. The V segment lost 4 bases and the J segment 0 bases; nucleotides outside the gene matches: 3.